This T cell receptor (beta chain) is from a study of blood T cells in healthy people across ages. Study-level background: About one barcoded beta molecule per two T cells was the capture yield of template switching.

With a J-beta primer mix and a sample-barcoded 5' primer, a second PCR ran 7 to 11 cycles. TCRdb recomputed calls from the 5' RACE reads with MiXCR, one row per CDR3 protein. The sample shows around 1.5 million distinct CDR3 sequences, about 40% of them seen only once. Trimming left V 5 bases short and J 3 bases short, with 16 bases between. The germline V gene has CDR1 MNHNY and CDR2 SVGAGI (reference sequence). This CDR3 is 16 amino acids long. A few counts support this clonotype. PBMCs numbering at least 7 million were isolated per sample. The genes are TRBV6-6 and TRBJ2-2; D may be TRBD2 (5 bases). Sequencing used blood. This receptor was obtained from a woman aged 18 to 35 in good health. The CDR3 DNA follows: TGTGCCAGCAGTCCCCTACCGGGGAAGGACACCGGGGAGCTGTTTTTT. It is translated as CASSPLPGKDTGELFF.